The clone carrying this TCR beta chain was seen only once. The antigen is undetermined. This sample was taken from a study of CD8+CD57+ T cells in acquired aplastic anemia. For the study at large: CD4+ and CD8+ cells, once sorted, gave DNA averaging roughly 3.2 ug. Findings of the study overall: A set of some 28 CD8+ CDR3 sequences was shared between patients and controls, and these sequences appeared highly expressed in patients. Patients and controls were not found to differ significantly in CD8+ Simpson's diversity.

The template used for profiling TCR beta VDJ and CDR3 was genomic DNA. In TCRdb, the reads were re-called with MiXCR into one record per CDR3 protein. The table lists hundreds of thousands of distinct CDR3 sequences, 65% to 75% of them singletons. The CDR3 is made up of 18 amino acids. Germline assignment: CDR1 SGDLS and CDR2 YYNGEE. V was trimmed by 0 bases and J by 1 base, leaving 14 bases between them. This clonotype was sampled from a human donor in good health, serving as a control. The J gene is TRBJ1-6, the V gene TRBV9; weak D call: TRBD1 (5 bases). The sequenced material came from sorted CD4+, CD8+, or CD8+CD57+ T cells (not recorded which) from PBMCs. This chain's CDR3 is CASSVESAGSSYNSPLHF. The CDR3 DNA reads TGTGCCAGCAGCGTAGAATCCGCAGGGTCTTCCTATAATTCACCCCTCCACTTT.